The rows below give T cell receptor beta chains drawn from one sample of a study of T cell repertoires in cytomegalovirus infection. TCRdb recomputed calls from the reads with MiXCR, one row per CDR3 protein. The table has 680,000 or so distinct CDR3 sequences, less than 40% seen once. The sequenced material came from PBMCs. Source of these receptors: a human donor in good health (CMV status not recorded). Some clones in this sample may be carry-over from other donors' samples. Each CDR3 is given with its conserved first and last residue. The D gene is left open where the match is weak. Only part of the rows carry a size: once, few, many, or a class if the clone is expanded.

CASSLSLAADTQYF	TGCGCCAGCAGCTTATCCCTAGCGGCAGATACGCAGTATTTT	TRBD2	.	TRBV5-1	TRBJ2-3
CASSYGVRADTQYF	TGTGCCAGCAGTTACGGGGTTAGGGCAGATACGCAGTATTTT	.	.	TRBV6-2/TRBV6-3	TRBJ2-3
CASSSRQGAWVTDTQYF	TGTGCCAGCAGTTCCCGACAGGGGGCATGGGTGACAGATACGCAGTATTTT	TRBD1	few	TRBV12-3/TRBV12-4	TRBJ2-3
CSVVRQGDTEAFF	TGCAGCGTTGTTCGACAGGGAGACACTGAAGCTTTCTTT	TRBD1	.	TRBV29-1	TRBJ1-1
CASSLWSHGNEQFF	TGCGCCAGCAGCTTGTGGTCCCACGGCAATGAGCAGTTCTTC	.	few	TRBV5-1	TRBJ2-1
CASSLARGLEGEKLFF	TGTGCCAGCAGCTTAGCGCGGGGTCTCGAGGGTGAAAAACTGTTTTTT	.	many	TRBV7-2	TRBJ1-4
CASRQTPYPEKLFF	TGTGCCAGCAGGCAAACACCTTACCCTGAAAAACTGTTTTTT	.	.	TRBV5-5	TRBJ1-4
CASSWKGLNTEAFF	TGTGCCAGCAGCTGGAAGGGGTTGAACACTGAAGCTTTCTTT	.	few	TRBV7-2	TRBJ1-1
CASSLEGGRAYEQFF	TGTGCCAGCAGTTTGGAAGGCGGGAGGGCCTATGAGCAGTTCTTC	TRBD2	.	TRBV28	TRBJ2-1
CASSLVRNEKLFF	TGTGCCAGCAGTCTGGTCCGGAATGAAAAACTGTTTTTT	.	many	TRBV6-1	TRBJ1-4
CASSLGAGTQPQHF	TGTGCCAGCAGTTTAGGGGCAGGCACCCAGCCCCAGCATTTT	.	.	TRBV27	TRBJ1-5
CASSWGGEETQYF	TGTGCCAGCAGTTGGGGGGGAGAAGAGACCCAGTACTTC	TRBD2	few	TRBV25-1	TRBJ2-5
CASSSTRGGTDNEQFF	TGTGCCAGCAGTTCTACTCGGGGGGGGACGGACAATGAGCAGTTCTTC	TRBD2	.	TRBV6-1	TRBJ2-1
CASSITVTYEQYF	TGTGCCAGTAGTATTACAGTAACCTACGAGCAGTACTTC	.	few	TRBV19	TRBJ2-7
CATSNPRTSGGSSYEQYF	TGTGCCACCAGCAACCCGAGGACTAGCGGGGGTTCTTCCTACGAGCAGTACTTC	TRBD2	few	TRBV15	TRBJ2-7
CASSRVGQGRNSPLLF	TGTGCCAGCAGCCGCGTGGGCCAGGGGAGAAATTCACCCCTCCTCTTT	.	.	TRBV7-2	TRBJ1-6
CASSPRGTGGSGNEKLFF	TGTGCCAGCAGCCCTCGGGGGACAGGGGGCTCCGGTAATGAAAAACTGTTTTTT	TRBD1	few	TRBV5-4	TRBJ1-4
CASSLGWSAEYNEQFF	TGTGCCAGCAGCTTAGGTTGGTCCGCAGAATACAATGAGCAGTTCTTC	.	.	TRBV7-8	TRBJ2-1
CASSLPTSGGAPAQYF	TGTGCCAGCAGTTTGCCCACTAGCGGGGGGGCCCCGGCCCAGTACTTC	TRBD2	.	TRBV6-6	TRBJ2-5
CASSLGGPNTEAFF	TGTGCCAGCAGCTTAGGGGGGCCGAACACTGAAGCTTTCTTT	.	many	TRBV7-6	TRBJ1-1
CASSTGSNEQYF	TGTGCCAGCAGCACAGGGTCCAACGAGCAGTACTTC	.	few	TRBV7-9	TRBJ2-7
CASSGDRGNGYTF	TGTGCCAGCAGTGGAGACAGGGGGAATGGCTACACCTTC	TRBD1	few	TRBV28	TRBJ1-2
CASSLTEVYEQYF	TGTGCCAGCAGCTTGACAGAGGTCTACGAGCAGTACTTC	.	.	TRBV7-2	TRBJ2-7
CSARRPGSWGTGELFF	TGCAGTGCTAGAAGACCCGGGTCTTGGGGAACCGGGGAGCTGTTTTTT	.	.	TRBV20-1	TRBJ2-2
CSAEPPTGGWETQYF	TGCAGTGCAGAACCCCCGACAGGGGGCTGGGAGACCCAGTACTTC	TRBD1	once	TRBV20-1	TRBJ2-5
CASSLSVGRGNSPLHF	TGTGCCAGCAGCTTAAGTGTCGGCAGGGGCAATTCACCCCTCCACTTT	.	many	TRBV7-2	TRBJ1-6
CASSSRADSLRGESQYF	TGTGCCAGCAGTTCCCGCGCGGACAGTCTGAGGGGGGAGTCCCAGTACTTC	.	.	TRBV6-5	TRBJ2-5
CASSFRQGGKTEAFF	TGTGCCAGCAGCTTCAGACAGGGCGGCAAGACTGAAGCTTTCTTT	TRBD1	few	TRBV11-2	TRBJ1-1
CASSHSPAGEYLAKNIQYF	TGTGCCAGCAGCCATAGTCCGGCAGGGGAATACTTAGCCAAAAACATTCAGTACTTC	.	few	TRBV7-8	TRBJ2-4
CASSQTSKGQKAQRLPF	TGTGCCAGCAGCCAGACGAGCAAAGGACAGAAAGCACAAAGACTCCCCTTC	.	few	TRBV4-2	TRBJ2-7
CASSTKTGTSTDTQYF	TGTGCCAGTAGTACAAAGACAGGAACAAGCACAGATACGCAGTATTTT	.	once	TRBV19	TRBJ2-3
CASGRIADTQYF	TGTGCCAGCGGGAGGATAGCAGATACGCAGTATTTT	.	.	TRBV27	TRBJ2-3
CSPHAGTHNTEAFF	TGCAGTCCCCATGCAGGGACACATAACACTGAAGCTTTCTTT	.	few	TRBV20-1	TRBJ1-1
CASSTSGYSNQPQHF	TGTGCCAGTAGTACCAGTGGCTATAGCAATCAGCCCCAGCATTTT	.	few	TRBV19	TRBJ1-5
CASSKEGVDGYTF	TGCGCCAGCAGCAAGGAGGGGGTGGATGGCTACACCTTC	.	.	TRBV5-1	TRBJ1-2
CASSLGPRLGSYEQYF	TGTGCCAGCAGCTTGGGACCGAGATTGGGATCCTACGAGCAGTACTTC	.	.	TRBV5-8	TRBJ2-7
CASRGGGADTQYF	TGTGCCAGCAGAGGGGGGGGGGCAGATACGCAGTATTTT	.	.	TRBV7-2	TRBJ2-3
CASSFGTAAREQYF	TGTGCCAGCAGTTTTGGGACCGCGGCGCGGGAGCAGTACTTC	.	once	TRBV12-3/TRBV12-4	TRBJ2-7
CSAREGIREGRTDTQYF	TGCAGTGCTAGAGAGGGAATACGGGAGGGTCGCACAGATACGCAGTATTTT	TRBD2	.	TRBV20-1	TRBJ2-3
CAISGLAESGEQYF	TGTGCCATCAGCGGACTAGCGGAATCAGGAGAGCAGTACTTC	TRBD2	.	TRBV10-3	TRBJ2-7
CASSRGQGGTEAFF	TGTGCCAGCAGCCGAGGACAGGGCGGGACTGAAGCTTTCTTT	TRBD1	many	TRBV12-3/TRBV12-4	TRBJ1-1
CASSLEIGGSHTGELFF	TGCGCCAGCAGCCTTGAAATAGGAGGGTCACACACCGGGGAGCTGTTTTTT	.	.	TRBV4-1	TRBJ2-2
CASSLPSDRPDMNTEAFF	TGCGCCAGCAGCTTGCCCTCGGACAGGCCTGACATGAACACTGAAGCTTTCTTT	TRBD1	once	TRBV5-1	TRBJ1-1
CSALTTSGKFYEQYF	TGCAGTGCCCTAACGACTAGCGGGAAGTTCTACGAGCAGTACTTC	TRBD2	once	TRBV20-1	TRBJ2-7
CASSTPGTAGEQYF	TGTGCCAGTAGTACTCCCGGGACAGCTGGCGAGCAGTACTTC	TRBD1	few	TRBV19	TRBJ2-7
CASRGGFSTDTQYF	TGTGCCAGTAGAGGCGGATTTAGCACAGATACGCAGTATTTT	.	.	TRBV19	TRBJ2-3
CASSQGVRTLSGANVLTF	TGTGCCAGCAGCCAAGGTGTCAGGACACTATCTGGGGCCAACGTCCTGACTTTC	.	.	TRBV14	TRBJ2-6
CASNLIREYSPLHF	TGTGCCAGCAATCTAATCCGGGAGTATTCACCCCTCCACTTT	.	few	TRBV6-6	TRBJ1-6
CASSPPGGGETQYF	TGTGCCAGCAGCCCTCCAGGCGGGGGAGAGACCCAGTACTTC	TRBD2	many	TRBV28	TRBJ2-5
CSPSSLFYGYTF	TGCAGTCCTAGTAGTCTGTTCTATGGCTACACCTTC	.	.	TRBV20-1	TRBJ1-2
CASKEAAGYNEQFF	TGTGCCAGCAAAGAGGCAGCGGGATACAATGAGCAGTTCTTC	TRBD2	few	TRBV2	TRBJ2-1
CASSEIAGMNTEAFF	TGTGCCAGCAGTGAAATCGCCGGCATGAACACTGAAGCTTTCTTT	.	.	TRBV2	TRBJ1-1
CASSLKGRGGTEAFF	TGTGCCAGCAGCTTGAAGGGCAGGGGCGGCACTGAAGCTTTCTTT	.	many	TRBV11-2	TRBJ1-1
CASSLKVGETQYF	TGTGCCAGCAGCTTAAAAGTGGGAGAGACCCAGTACTTC	.	.	TRBV11-3	TRBJ2-5